What follows are 11 T cell receptor beta chains derived from one specimen sequenced in a study of identical twins. TCRdb reprocessed the 5' RACE reads via MiXCR and lists one record per CDR3 protein. Among around 530,000 distinct CDR3 sequences listed, approximately 16% were seen once. These data are also associated with another study on yellow fever vaccine responses in identical twins.

Material: CD4+ T cells sorted from blood. All receptors come from a woman aged 18-35 years in good health.

V is TRBV27 and J is TRBJ2-1; 10 nucleotides align to TRBD1. The CDR3 consists of 15 residues. Germline values: CDR1 MNHEY, CDR2 SMNVEV (reference sequence). The V and J ends lost 2 bases and 6 bases, in that order; junction bases with no gene match: 4. The CDR3 bases are TGTGCCAGCAGTTTAGGGACAGGGGTCCCCAATGAGCAGTTCTTC. Protein sequence: CASSLGTGVPNEQFF.

The table lists this clonotype with a few counts. The chain is built from TRBV15 and TRBJ1-1; maybe TRBD1 (6 bases). Trimming shortened V by 5 bases and J by 3 bases, and 10 bases separated the two germline ends. Germline CDR1 is LNHNV and CDR2 is YYDKDF (reference sequence). The CDR3 extends over 13 amino acids. The CDR3 nucleotides are TGTGCCACCAGCGGCGCAGGGGACACTGAAGCTTTCTTT. It encodes CATSGAGDTEAFF.

The chain uses TRBV18 and TRBJ2-5; D is unresolved. Trimming removed 3 bases from V and 2 bases from J, with 7 bases in between. The CDR3 runs 13 residues. CDR1 is KGHSH and CDR2 is LQKENI in the germline V gene. The CDR3 nucleotides are TGTGCCAGCTCACCGGCCTATCAAGAGACCCAGTACTTC. It encodes CASSPAYQETQYF.

This clonotype was detected only a few times. This rearrangement joins TRBV28 to TRBJ2-5; D is perhaps TRBD1 or TRBD2 (5 bases each). CDR3 length equals 13 residues. Per germline, CDR1 MDHEN and CDR2 SYDVKM. Trimming took off 5 bases at V and 4 bases at J, with 11 bases between the two ends. CDR3 amino acids: CASSRDVRETQYF. The CDR3 nucleotides read TGTGCCAGCAGTCGGGACGTTAGAGAGACCCAGTACTTC. Drawing the rest from reference TRBV28 and TRBJ2-5, the complete variable domain is DVKVTQSSRYLVKRTGEKVFLECVQDMDHENMFWYRQDPGLGLRLIYFSYDVKMKEKGDIPEGYSVSREKKERFSLILESASTNQTSMYLCASSRDVRETQYFGPGTRLLVL.

This clonotype was counted a few times. V usage is TRBV5-1 and J usage is TRBJ2-2, with TRBD1 matching 7 bases. The CDR3 totals 16 residues. V lost 0 bases, J lost 0 bases, and 2 bases stayed unmatched. Germline lookup yields CDR1 SGHRS and CDR2 YFSETQ. CDR3 nucleotides: TGCGCCAGCAGCTTGGGGGGACAGACGAACACCGGGGAGCTGTTTTTT. This encodes CASSLGGQTNTGELFF. Variable domain in full (rest from reference TRBV5-1 and TRBJ2-2): KAGVTQTPRYLIKTRGQQVTLSCSPISGHRSVSWYQQTPGQGLQFLFEYFSETQRNKGNFPGRFSGRQFSNSRSEMNVSTLELGDSALYLCASSLGGQTNTGELFFGEGSRLTVL.

This clonotype was observed a few times. Because the CDR3's place on the DNA is in doubt, the DNA is left out and the CDR3 is given as listed by TCRdb. The chain uses TRBV28 and TRBJ2-7; the table names TRBD2, a call not compared with the DNA. Germline V gene lookup returns CDR1 MDHEN and CDR2 SYDVKM. The CDR3 numbers 16 amino acids, ends counted. CDR3: CASSSSTSGGLYEQYF.

This clonotype was seen a handful of times. The chain has TRBV7-9 and TRBJ2-5; D may correspond to TRBD1 or TRBD2 (5 bases each). The CDR3 length is 14 residues. The ends were cut back, 5 bases at V and 5 bases at J, with 15 bases in the middle. Germline V gives CDR1 SEHNR, CDR2 FQNEAQ (reference sequence). The CDR3 region is CASSPKSREETQYF. The CDR3 DNA is TGTGCCAGCAGCCCCAAGTCCAGGGAGGAGACCCAGTACTTC. The variable domain in full, with the rest retrieved from reference TRBV7-9 and TRBJ2-5, is DTGVSQNPRHKITKRGQNVTFRCDPISEHNRLYWYRQTLGQGPEFLTYFQNEAQLEKSRLLSDRFSAERPKGSFSTLEIQRTEQGDSAMYLCASSPKSREETQYFGPGTRLLVL.

This clonotype was observed a handful of times. The genes are TRBV20-1 and TRBJ1-1; D remains unclear. The V gene's germline CDR1 is DFQATT and CDR2 SNEGSKA (reference sequence). V dropped 4 bases and J dropped 0 bases, with 9 bases sitting between them. There are 13 residues in the CDR3. The CDR3 here is CSANADMNTEAFF. The CDR3 DNA is TGCAGTGCTAATGCAGACATGAACACTGAAGCTTTCTTT.

This clonotype turned up a few times. CDR3 sequence reads: CASSLKGFEAGELFF. The CDR3 DNA reads as TGTGCCAGCAGCTTAAAGGGGTTCGAGGCCGGGGAGCTGTTTTTT. The V call is TRBV7-9, the J call TRBJ2-2; weak D call: TRBD1 (5 bases). This CDR3 has 15 amino acids. V was trimmed by 2 bases and J by 6 bases, leaving 13 bases between them. Germline V gives CDR1 SEHNR, CDR2 FQNEAQ (reference sequence).

This clonotype was seen a few times. The V call is TRBV20-1, the J call TRBJ2-3; 7 bases line up with TRBD2. The germline gives CDR1 DFQATT, CDR2 SNEGSKA (reference sequence). This CDR3 contains 14 residues. Trimming cost V 4 bases and J 0 bases; bases outside gene matches: 4. CDR3 in DNA: TGCAGTGCTAAGACTAGCAGTAGCACAGATACGCAGTATTTT. Its protein is CSAKTSSSTDTQYF.

V gene TRBV24-1 combines with J gene TRBJ2-5; no firm D call. Germline V gene data show CDR1 as KGHDR and CDR2 as SFDVKD. This CDR3 contains 13 residues. V was shortened by 5 bases and J by 7 bases, with 13 bases between the two germline ends. The CDR3 here is CATSVSAVGTQYF. The CDR3 DNA is TGTGCCACCAGTGTCTCCGCGGTTGGGACCCAGTACTTC.